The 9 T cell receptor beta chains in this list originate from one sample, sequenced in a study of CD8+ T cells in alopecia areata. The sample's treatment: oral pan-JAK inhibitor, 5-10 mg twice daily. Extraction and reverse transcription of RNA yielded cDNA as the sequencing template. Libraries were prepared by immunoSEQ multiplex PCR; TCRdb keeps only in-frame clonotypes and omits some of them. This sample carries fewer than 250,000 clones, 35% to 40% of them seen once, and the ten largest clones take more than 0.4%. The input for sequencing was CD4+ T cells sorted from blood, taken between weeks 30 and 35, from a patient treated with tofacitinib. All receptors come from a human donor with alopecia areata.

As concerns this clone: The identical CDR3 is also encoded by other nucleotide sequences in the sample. CDR3 sequence: CSVGGSGNTIYF. The CDR3 region has the DNA TGCAGCGTTGGAGGGTCTGGAAACACCATATATTTT. The rearrangement uses TRBV29-1 and TRBJ1-3, with D hard to call. This CDR3 has 12 residues. Trimming took off 4 bases at V and 1 base at J, with 5 bases between the two ends. The germline V gene encodes CDR1 SQVTM and CDR2 ANQGSEA.

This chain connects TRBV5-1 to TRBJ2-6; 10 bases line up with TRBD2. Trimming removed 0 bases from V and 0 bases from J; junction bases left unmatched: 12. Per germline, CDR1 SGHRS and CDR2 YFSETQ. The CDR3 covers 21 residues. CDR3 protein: CASSLVSSGSPLTSGANVLTF. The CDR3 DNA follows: TGCGCCAGCAGCTTGGTTTCTAGCGGGAGCCCTTTAACCTCTGGGGCCAACGTCCTGACTTTC. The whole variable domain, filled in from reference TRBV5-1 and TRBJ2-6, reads KAGVTQTPRYLIKTRGQQVTLSCSPISGHRSVSWYQQTPGQGLQFLFEYFSETQRNKGNFPGRFSGRQFSNSRSEMNVSTLELGDSALYLCASSLVSSGSPLTSGANVLTFGAGSRLTVL.

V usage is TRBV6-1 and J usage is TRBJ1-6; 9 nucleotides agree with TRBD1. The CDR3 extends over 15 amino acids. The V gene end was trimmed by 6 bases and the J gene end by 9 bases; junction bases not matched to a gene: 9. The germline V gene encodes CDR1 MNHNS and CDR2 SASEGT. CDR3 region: CASSRDRVQGSPLHF. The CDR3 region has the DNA TGTGCCAGCAGCCGGGACAGGGTTCAAGGTTCACCCCTCCACTTT.

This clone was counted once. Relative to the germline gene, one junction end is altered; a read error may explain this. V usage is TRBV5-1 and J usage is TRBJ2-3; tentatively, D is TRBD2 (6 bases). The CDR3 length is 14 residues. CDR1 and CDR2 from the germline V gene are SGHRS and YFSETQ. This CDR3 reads CASSLESRDWHRWF. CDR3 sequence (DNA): TGCGCCAGCAGCTTGGAATCCAGGGACTGGCATAGGTGGTTT.

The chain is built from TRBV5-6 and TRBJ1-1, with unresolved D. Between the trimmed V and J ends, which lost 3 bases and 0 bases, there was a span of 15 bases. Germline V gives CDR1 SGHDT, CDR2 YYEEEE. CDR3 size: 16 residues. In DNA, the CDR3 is TGTGCCAGCAGCTCTGGCCCGGCAAGCATGAACACTGAAGCTTTCTTT. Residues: CASSSGPASMNTEAFF. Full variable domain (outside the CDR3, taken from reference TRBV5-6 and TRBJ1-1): DAGVTQSPTHLIKTRGQQVTLRCSPKSGHDTVSWYQQALGQGPQFIFQYYEEEERQRGNFPDRFSGHQFPNYSSELNVNALLLGDSALYLCASSSGPASMNTEAFFGQGTRLTVV.

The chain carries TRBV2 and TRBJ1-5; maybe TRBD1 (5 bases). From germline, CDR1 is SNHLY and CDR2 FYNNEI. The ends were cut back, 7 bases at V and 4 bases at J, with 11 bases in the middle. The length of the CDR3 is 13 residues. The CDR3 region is CASMFSGNQPQHF. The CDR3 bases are TGTGCCAGCATGTTCTCAGGGAATCAGCCCCAGCATTTT.

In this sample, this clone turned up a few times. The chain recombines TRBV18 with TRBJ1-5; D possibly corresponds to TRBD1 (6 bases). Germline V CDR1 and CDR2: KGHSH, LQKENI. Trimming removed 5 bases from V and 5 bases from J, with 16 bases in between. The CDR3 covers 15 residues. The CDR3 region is CASSSSNGGHQPQHF. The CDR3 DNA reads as TGTGCCAGCTCATCCTCCAATGGGGGGCATCAGCCCCAGCATTTT.

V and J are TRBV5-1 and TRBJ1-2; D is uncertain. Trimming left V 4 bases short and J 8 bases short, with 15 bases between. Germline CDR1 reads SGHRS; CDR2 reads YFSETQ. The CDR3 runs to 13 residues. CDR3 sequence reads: CASSIGDVGGYTF. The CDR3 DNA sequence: TGCGCCAGCAGCATAGGAGATGTGGGAGGCTACACCTTC.

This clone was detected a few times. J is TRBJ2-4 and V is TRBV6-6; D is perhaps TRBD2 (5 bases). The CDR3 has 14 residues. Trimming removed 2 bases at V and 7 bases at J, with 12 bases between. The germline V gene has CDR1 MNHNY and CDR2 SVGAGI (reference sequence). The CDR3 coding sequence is TGTGCCAGCAGTTACGTAGTGGGCGGGAACATTCAGTACTTC. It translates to CASSYVVGGNIQYF.